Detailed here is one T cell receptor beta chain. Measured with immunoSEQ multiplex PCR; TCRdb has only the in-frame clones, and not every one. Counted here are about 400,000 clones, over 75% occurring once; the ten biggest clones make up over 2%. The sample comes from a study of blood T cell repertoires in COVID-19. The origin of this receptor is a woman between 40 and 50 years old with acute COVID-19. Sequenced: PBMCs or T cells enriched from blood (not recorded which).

The CDR3 bases are TGTGCCAGCAGCTCCACGGCGAACACCGGGGAGCTGTTTTTT. Its translation is CASSSTANTGELFF. The chain recombines TRBV7-9 with TRBJ2-2; no clear D. V was pared by 4 bases and J by 0 bases, with 6 bases between. The CDR3 covers 14 residues. Germline assignment: CDR1 SEHNR and CDR2 FQNEAQ (reference sequence).